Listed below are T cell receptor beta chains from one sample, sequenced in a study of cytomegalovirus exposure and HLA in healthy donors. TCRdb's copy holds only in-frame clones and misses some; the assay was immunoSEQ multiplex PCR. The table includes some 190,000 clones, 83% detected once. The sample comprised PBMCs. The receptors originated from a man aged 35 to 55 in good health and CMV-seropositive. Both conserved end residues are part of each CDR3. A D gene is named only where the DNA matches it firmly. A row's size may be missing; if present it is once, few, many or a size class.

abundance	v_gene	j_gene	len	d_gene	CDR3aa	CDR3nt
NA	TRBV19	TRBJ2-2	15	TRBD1	CASRPGTGGNGELFF	TGTGCCAGTAGGCCTGGGACAGGTGGTAACGGGGAGCTGTTTTTT
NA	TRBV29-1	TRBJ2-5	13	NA	CSVGHQYQETQYF	TGCAGCGTGGGACATCAGTACCAAGAGACCCAGTACTTC
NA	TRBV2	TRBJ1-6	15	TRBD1	CASSPDRGYNSPLHF	TGTGCCAGCAGTCCGGACAGGGGCTATAATTCACCCCTCCACTTT
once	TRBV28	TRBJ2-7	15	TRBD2	CASSWGTSGSYEQYF	TGTGCCAGCAGTTGGGGGACTAGCGGCTCCTACGAGCAGTACTTC
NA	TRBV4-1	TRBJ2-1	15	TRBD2	CASTPGSGSLNEQFF	TGCGCCAGCACCCCGGGGAGCGGGAGTCTCAATGAGCAGTTCTTC
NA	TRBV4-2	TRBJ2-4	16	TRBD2	CASSQDMSGSSDIQYF	TGTGCCAGCAGCCAAGATATGAGCGGGAGTAGTGACATTCAGTACTTC
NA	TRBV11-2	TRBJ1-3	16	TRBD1	CASSWNQGAAKDTIYF	TGTGCCAGCAGTTGGAATCAGGGGGCGGCCAAGGACACCATATATTTT
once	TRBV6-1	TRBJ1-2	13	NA	CASSVDTYYGYTF	TGTGCCAGCAGTGTTGACACCTACTATGGCTACACCTTC
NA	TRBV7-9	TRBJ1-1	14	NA	CASSLGAGNKGAFF	TGTGCCAGCAGCTTGGGGGCCGGAAATAAAGGAGCTTTCTTT
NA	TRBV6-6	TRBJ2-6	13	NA	CASNERGANVLTF	TGTGCCAGCAATGAGCGGGGGGCCAACGTCCTGACTTTC
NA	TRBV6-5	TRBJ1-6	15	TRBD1	CASSYSTGYNSPLHF	TGTGCCAGCAGTTACTCGACAGGGTACAATTCACCCCTCCACTTT
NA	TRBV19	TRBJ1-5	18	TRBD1	CASSIWKGTGRGNQPQHF	TGTGCCAGTAGTATCTGGAAAGGGACAGGTAGGGGGAATCAGCCCCAGCATTTT
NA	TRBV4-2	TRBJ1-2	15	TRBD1	CASSQGGQGLYGYTF	TGTGCCAGCAGCCAAGGGGGACAGGGATTATATGGCTACACCTTC
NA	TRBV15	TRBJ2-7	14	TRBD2	CATRQGTSGSEQYF	TGTGCCACCAGGCAGGGGACTAGCGGGAGCGAGCAGTACTTC
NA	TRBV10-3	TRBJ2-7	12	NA	CAISEVGGEQYF	TGTGCCATCAGTGAAGTTGGGGGGGAGCAGTACTTC
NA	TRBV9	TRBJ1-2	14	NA	CASSVGGDDYGYTF	TGTGCCAGCAGCGTTGGAGGGGACGACTATGGCTACACCTTC
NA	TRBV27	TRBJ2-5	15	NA	CASTKNAGLGETQYF	TGTGCCAGCACGAAAAATGCGGGGTTGGGAGAGACCCAGTACTTC
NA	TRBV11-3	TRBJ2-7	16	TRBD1	CASSQQGGQGAREQYF	TGTGCCAGCAGCCAGCAGGGTGGACAGGGGGCGCGTGAGCAGTACTTC
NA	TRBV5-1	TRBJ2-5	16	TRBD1	CASSSTGALDQETQYF	TGCGCCAGCAGCTCGACAGGGGCGCTAGACCAAGAGACCCAGTACTTC
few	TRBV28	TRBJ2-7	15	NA	CASSPPASSSYEQYF	TGTGCCAGCAGTCCCCCGGCTAGCTCATCCTACGAGCAGTACTTC
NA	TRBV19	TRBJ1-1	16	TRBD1	CASSADRGPPSTEAFF	TGTGCCAGTAGTGCGGACAGGGGGCCCCCATCCACTGAAGCTTTCTTT
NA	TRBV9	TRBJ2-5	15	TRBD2	CASSLALAAQETQYF	TGTGCCAGCAGCCTTGCTCTAGCGGCTCAAGAGACCCAGTACTTC
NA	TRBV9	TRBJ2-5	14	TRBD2	CASSAVGGGETQYF	TGTGCCAGCAGCGCGGTGGGCGGGGGAGAGACCCAGTACTTC
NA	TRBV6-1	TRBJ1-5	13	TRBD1	CASSEGQGQPQHF	TGTGCCAGCAGTGAGGGACAGGGTCAGCCCCAGCATTTT
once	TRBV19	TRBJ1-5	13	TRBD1	CASRDRGIQPQHF	TGTGCCAGTAGGGACAGGGGGATTCAGCCCCAGCATTTT
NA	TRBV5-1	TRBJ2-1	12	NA	CASSANYNEQFF	TGCGCCAGCAGTGCTAACTACAATGAGCAGTTCTTC
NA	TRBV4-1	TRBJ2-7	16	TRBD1	CASSQDPQGASYEQYF	TGCGCCAGCAGCCAAGACCCACAGGGGGCATCCTACGAGCAGTACTTC
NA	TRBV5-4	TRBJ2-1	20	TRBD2	CASRPIRGASGSGSYNEQFF	TGTGCCAGCAGACCCATACGGGGAGCTAGCGGGAGTGGTTCCTACAATGAGCAGTTCTTC